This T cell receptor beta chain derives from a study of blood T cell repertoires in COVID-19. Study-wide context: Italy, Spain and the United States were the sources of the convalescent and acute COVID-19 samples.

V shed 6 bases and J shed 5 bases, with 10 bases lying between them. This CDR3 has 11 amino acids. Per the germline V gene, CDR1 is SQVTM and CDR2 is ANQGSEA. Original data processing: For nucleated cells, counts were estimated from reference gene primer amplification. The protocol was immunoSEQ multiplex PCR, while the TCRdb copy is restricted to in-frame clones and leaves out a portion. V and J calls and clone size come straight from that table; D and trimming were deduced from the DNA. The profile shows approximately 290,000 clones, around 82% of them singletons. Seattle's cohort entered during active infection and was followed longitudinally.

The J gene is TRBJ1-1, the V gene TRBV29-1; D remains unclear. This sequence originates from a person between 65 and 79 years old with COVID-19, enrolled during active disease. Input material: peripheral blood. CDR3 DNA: TGCAGCGTGAATGACTGGACTGAAGCTTTCTTT. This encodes CSVNDWTEAFF.